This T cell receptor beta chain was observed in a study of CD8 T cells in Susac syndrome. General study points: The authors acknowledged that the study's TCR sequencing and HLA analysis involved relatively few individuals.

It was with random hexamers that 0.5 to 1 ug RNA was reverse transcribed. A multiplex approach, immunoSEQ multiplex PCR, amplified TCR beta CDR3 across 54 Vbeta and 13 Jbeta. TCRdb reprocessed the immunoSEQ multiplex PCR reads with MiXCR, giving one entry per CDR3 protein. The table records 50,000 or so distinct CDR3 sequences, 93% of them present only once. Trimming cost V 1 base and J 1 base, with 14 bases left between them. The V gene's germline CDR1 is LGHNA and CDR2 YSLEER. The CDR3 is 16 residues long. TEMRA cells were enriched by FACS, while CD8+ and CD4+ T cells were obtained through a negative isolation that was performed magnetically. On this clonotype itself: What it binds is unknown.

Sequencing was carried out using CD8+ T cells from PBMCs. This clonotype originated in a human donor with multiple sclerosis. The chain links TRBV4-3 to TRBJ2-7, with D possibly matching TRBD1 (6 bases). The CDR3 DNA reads TGCGCCAGCAGCCAAGTCCTCCAGGGGCCATCCTACGAGCAGTACTTC. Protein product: CASSQVLQGPSYEQYF.